This T cell receptor (beta chain) was sequenced for a study of T-cell reconstitution after alpha-beta-depleted transplantation in children. During its preparation, the TCRbeta library received unique molecular identifiers. TCRdb called the PCR reads again in MiXCR, with one record for every CDR3 protein. Of about 200,000 distinct CDR3 sequences listed, about 6% are singletons. This clonotype has ten or more counts. The CDR3 has 13 amino acids. V was clipped by 6 bases and J by 4 bases, with 14 bases between them. Germline CDR1 and CDR2: DFQATT and SNEGSKA (reference sequence). The chain joins TRBV20-1 to TRBJ2-3, with TRBD2 as a possible D gene (7 bases). The sequence came from a girl in the first two years of life with combined immunodeficiency, due to receive a stem cell transplant. The sample was PBMCs, taken before TCRalphabeta/CD19-depleted stem cell transplant. CDR3 nucleotides: TGCAGTGCCGGAGGGGGGGCGGCAGATACGCAGTATTTT. The encoded protein is CSAGGGAADTQYF.